A single sample is the source of the 14 T cell receptor beta chains below, sequenced in a study of blood T cell repertoires in COVID-19. This table comes from immunoSEQ multiplex PCR, and its TCRdb copy is limited to in-frame clones, with some not included. This table has over 350,000 clones, around 89% appearing once. The sequenced material came from peripheral blood. Receptors were obtained from a woman aged 25 to 39 with acute or convalescent COVID-19.

The chain joins TRBV6-1 to TRBJ1-1; D perhaps matches TRBD1 (6 bases). Germline V gene data show CDR1 as MNHNS and CDR2 as SASEGT. The V gene lost 3 bases and the J gene lost 5 bases, with 10 bases spanning the gap. The length of the CDR3 is 13 residues. CDR3 loop: CASSDLRGTEAFF. CDR3 nucleotide sequence: TGTGCCAGCAGTGACCTCAGGGGAACTGAAGCTTTCTTT.

This clone was recorded only once. Other DNA variants within this sample encode the same CDR3. This chain links TRBV7-9 with TRBJ2-7, with D tentatively TRBD1 (6 bases). Germline V CDR1 and CDR2: SEHNR, FQNEAQ (reference sequence). Trimming cost V 4 bases and J 6 bases, with 10 bases left between them. The length of the CDR3 is 12 residues. DNA of the CDR3: TGTGCCAGCAGCTCGACAGGAGCCGAGCAGTACTTC. Encoded protein: CASSSTGAEQYF.

The genes are TRBV10-3 and TRBJ1-2; the D is unclear. V dropped 2 bases and J dropped 4 bases, with 14 bases sitting between them. Germline V gene lookup returns CDR1 ENHRY and CDR2 SYGVKD. There are 15 residues in the CDR3. The CDR3 region is CAISESGVSGYGYTF. The CDR3 bases are TGTGCCATCAGTGAGAGCGGGGTGAGCGGCTATGGCTACACCTTC.

The chain combines TRBV30 with TRBJ2-1; maybe TRBD2 (5 bases). Deletions cut 4 bases from V and 0 bases from J, with 7 bases between. The germline gives CDR1 GTSNPN, CDR2 SVGIG (reference sequence). This CDR3 spans 13 amino acids. The chain's CDR3 is CAWNRDSYNEQFF. The CDR3 nucleotides read TGTGCCTGGAACCGGGACTCCTACAATGAGCAGTTCTTC.

A remark on this clone: The same CDR3 arises from other DNA sequences in this sample as well. This rearrangement joins TRBV7-9 to TRBJ2-7; D perhaps matches TRBD1 (6 bases). The germline CDR1 and CDR2 sequences are SEHNR and FQNEAQ (reference sequence). The V gene lost 4 bases and the J gene lost 4 bases, with 11 bases spanning the gap. The CDR3 extends over 13 amino acids. CDR3 in amino acids: CASSSGHTYEQYF. As DNA, the CDR3 is TGTGCCAGCAGCTCGGGACATACTTACGAGCAGTACTTC.

This chain joins TRBV28 and TRBJ2-7, with 11 nucleotides matching TRBD1. The ends lost 6 bases at V and 5 bases at J; junction bases unmatched: 6. CDR1 and CDR2 from the germline V gene are MDHEN and SYDVKM. The CDR3 loop spans 14 amino acids. DNA of the CDR3: TGTGCCAGCAGCCCGGGACAGGGGGTCAACGAGCAGTACTTC. The encoded protein is CASSPGQGVNEQYF.

V gene TRBV6-5 combines with J gene TRBJ2-7; possible D gene TRBD2, 6 bases. V was pared by 5 bases and J by 6 bases, with 20 bases between. CDR1 and CDR2 (germline): MNHEY, SVGAGI. The CDR3 covers 15 residues. This CDR3 is CASSPGGGMTFEQYF. DNA for the CDR3: TGTGCCAGCAGTCCCGGTGGGGGGATGACATTCGAGCAGTACTTC.

This clone is a singleton in its sample. V usage is TRBV18 and J usage is TRBJ2-4, with a tentative D call TRBD1 (5 bases). Trimming shortened V by 4 bases and J by 9 bases, and 10 bases separated the two germline ends. This CDR3 has 12 residues. Germline V lookup: CDR1 KGHSH, CDR2 LQKENI. CDR3 bases: TGTGCCAGCTCACGCCCCCAGGGCATTCAGTACTTC. The encoded protein is CASSRPQGIQYF.

V gene TRBV27 combines with J gene TRBJ1-1; 8 bases match TRBD1. The V and J ends lost 1 base and 5 bases, in that order; junction bases with no gene match: 9. The CDR3 sequence is 16 residues long. Germline-derived CDR1 and CDR2 are MNHEY and SMNVEV (reference sequence). CDR3 sequence reads: CASSLFQTGGFTEAFF. In nucleotides, the CDR3 is TGTGCCAGCAGTTTATTCCAAACAGGGGGGTTTACTGAAGCTTTCTTT.

This clone is a singleton in its sample. The rearrangement joins TRBV6-4 to TRBJ2-2, with D unclear. Trimming removed 4 bases at V and 1 base at J, with 7 bases between. Germline V gene data show CDR1 as MRHNA and CDR2 as SNTAGT. The CDR3 is 14 residues long. CDR3 sequence reads: CASSASQNTGELFF. CDR3 sequence (DNA): TGTGCCAGCAGTGCCAGTCAGAACACCGGGGAGCTGTTTTTT.

This chain links TRBV7-3 with TRBJ2-5, with 10 positions matching TRBD2. V shed 6 bases, J shed 5 bases, and the junction held 9 bases outside the gene matches. The germline gives CDR1 SGHTA, CDR2 FQGTGA. The CDR3 spans 15 residues. CDR3 in DNA: TGTGCCAGCAGTCCAAGCGGGGGGGCCTTCGAGACCCAGTACTTC. Translating gives CASSPSGGAFETQYF.

The chain links TRBV9 to TRBJ2-2; TRBD2 is a possible D gene (5 bases). The CDR3 has 15 amino acids. With 0 bases removed from V and 7 bases from J, the gap between germline ends came to 13 bases. In germline, CDR1 is SGDLS, CDR2 YYNGEE. In nucleotides, the CDR3 is TGTGCCAGCAGCGTAGATGGAGGCTCCGGCGGGGAGCTGTTTTTT. Its protein is CASSVDGGSGGELFF. The full variable domain, its missing parts supplied by reference TRBV9 and TRBJ2-2, is DSGVTQTPKHLITATGQRVTLRCSPRSGDLSVYWYQQSLDQGLQFLIQYYNGEERAKGNILERFSAQQFPDLHSELNLSSLELGDSALYFCASSVDGGSGGELFFGEGSRLTVL.

V and J are TRBV20-1 and TRBJ2-7, with 9 nucleotides matching TRBD2. The germline CDR1 and CDR2 sequences are DFQATT and SNEGSKA (reference sequence). The CDR3 sequence is 15 residues long. The junction had 7 bases not matched to a gene; V was cut back by 3 bases and J by 1 base. The CDR3 loop is CSASAGGLNSYEQYF. DNA of the CDR3: TGCAGTGCTAGTGCGGGGGGGCTTAATTCCTACGAGCAGTACTTC.

This chain connects TRBV7-2 to TRBJ1-2; 7 nucleotides match TRBD1. The CDR3 is 18 residues long. Per the germline V gene, CDR1 is SGHTA and CDR2 is FQGNSA. The trim removed 4 bases at V and 4 bases at J, leaving 18 bases unmatched. The chain's CDR3 is CASSSTPLRGGASYGYTF. The CDR3 bases are TGTGCCAGCAGCTCAACCCCCCTACGAGGGGGCGCCAGCTATGGCTACACCTTC.